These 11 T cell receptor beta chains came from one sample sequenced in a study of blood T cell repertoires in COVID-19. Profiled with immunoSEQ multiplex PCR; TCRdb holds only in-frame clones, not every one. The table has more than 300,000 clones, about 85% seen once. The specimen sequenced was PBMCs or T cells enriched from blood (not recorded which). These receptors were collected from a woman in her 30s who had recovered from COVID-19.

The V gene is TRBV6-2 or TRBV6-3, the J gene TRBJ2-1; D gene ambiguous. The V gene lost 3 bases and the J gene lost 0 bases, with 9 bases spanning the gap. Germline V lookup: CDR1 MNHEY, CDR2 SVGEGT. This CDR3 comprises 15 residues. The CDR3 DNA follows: TGTGCCAGCAGTTATAGCCGGAGCTCCTACAATGAGCAGTTCTTC. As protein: CASSYSRSSYNEQFF.

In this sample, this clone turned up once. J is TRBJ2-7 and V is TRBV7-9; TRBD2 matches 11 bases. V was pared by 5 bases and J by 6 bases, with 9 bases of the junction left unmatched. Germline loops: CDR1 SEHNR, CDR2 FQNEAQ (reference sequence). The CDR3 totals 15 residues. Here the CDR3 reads CASSPPGLAAPEQYF. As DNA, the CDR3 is TGTGCCAGCAGCCCCCCGGGACTAGCGGCTCCCGAGCAGTACTTC.

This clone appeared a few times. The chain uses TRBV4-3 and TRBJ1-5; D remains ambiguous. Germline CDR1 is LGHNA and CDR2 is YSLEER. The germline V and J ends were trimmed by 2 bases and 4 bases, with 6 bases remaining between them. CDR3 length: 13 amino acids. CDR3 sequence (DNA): TGCGCCAGCAGCCAAACTATAAATCAGCCCCAGCATTTT. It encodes CASSQTINQPQHF.

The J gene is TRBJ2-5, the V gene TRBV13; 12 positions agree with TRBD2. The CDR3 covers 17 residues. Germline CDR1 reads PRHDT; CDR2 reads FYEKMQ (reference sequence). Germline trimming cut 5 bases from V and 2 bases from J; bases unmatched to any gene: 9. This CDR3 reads CASSARGLAGRQETQYF. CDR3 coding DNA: TGTGCCAGCAGCGCGAGGGGACTAGCGGGCCGACAAGAGACCCAGTACTTC.

CDR3 sequence (DNA): TGTGCCACCAGCAGAGAGGCCAGGCAGGGGGATACGCAGTATTTT. Translated, it gives CATSREARQGDTQYF. The V call is TRBV15, the J call TRBJ2-3, with D perhaps TRBD1 (6 bases). Germline CDR1 is LNHNV and CDR2 is YYDKDF (reference sequence). The V end lost 0 bases, the J end lost 6 bases, and 13 bases lay between the germline ends. The CDR3 has 15 amino acids.

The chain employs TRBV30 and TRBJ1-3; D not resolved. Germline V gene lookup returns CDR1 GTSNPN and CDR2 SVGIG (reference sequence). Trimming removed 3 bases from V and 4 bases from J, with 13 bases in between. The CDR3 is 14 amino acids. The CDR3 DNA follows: TGTGCCTGGAGCCGGCGGTCCATCGGAAACACCATATATTTT. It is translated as CAWSRRSIGNTIYF.

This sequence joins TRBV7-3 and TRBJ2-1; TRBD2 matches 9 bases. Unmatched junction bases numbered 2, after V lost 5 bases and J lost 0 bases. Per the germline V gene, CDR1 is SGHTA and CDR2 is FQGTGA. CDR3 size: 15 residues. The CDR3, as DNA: TGTGCCAGCAGCCTTAGCGGGAGCTCCTACAATGAGCAGTTCTTC. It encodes CASSLSGSSYNEQFF.

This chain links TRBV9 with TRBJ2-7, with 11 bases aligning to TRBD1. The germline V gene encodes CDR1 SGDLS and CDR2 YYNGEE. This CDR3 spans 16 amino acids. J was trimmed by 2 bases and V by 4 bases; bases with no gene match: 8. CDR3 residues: CASSPRRDRGAYEQYF. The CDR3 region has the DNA TGTGCCAGCAGCCCCCGCAGGGACAGGGGGGCCTACGAGCAGTACTTC.

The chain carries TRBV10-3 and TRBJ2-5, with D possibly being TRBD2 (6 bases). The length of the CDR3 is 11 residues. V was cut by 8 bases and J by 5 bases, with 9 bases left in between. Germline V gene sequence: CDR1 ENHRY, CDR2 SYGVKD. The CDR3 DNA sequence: TGTGCCATCGGGGGGTCGGAGACCCAGTACTTC. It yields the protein CAIGGSETQYF.

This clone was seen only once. Here the CDR3 reads CASSHRTVSGANVLTF. In DNA, the CDR3 is TGTGCCAGCAGCCACCGGACAGTCTCTGGGGCCAACGTCCTGACTTTC. J is TRBJ2-6 and V is TRBV3-1 (or the pseudogene TRBV3-2); possible D gene TRBD1, 6 bases. CDR3 length: 16 amino acids. CDR1 LGHDT and CDR2 YNNKEL come from the germline V gene (reference sequence). V was pared by 3 bases and J by 0 bases, with 9 bases between.

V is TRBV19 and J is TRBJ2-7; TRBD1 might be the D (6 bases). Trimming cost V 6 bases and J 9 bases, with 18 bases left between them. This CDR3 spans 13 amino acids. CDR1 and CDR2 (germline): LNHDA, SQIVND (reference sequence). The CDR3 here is CASSQDRSRGQYF. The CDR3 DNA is TGTGCCAGTAGCCAGGACAGATCACGAGGGCAGTACTTC.